This TCR beta chain emerged from a study of blood T cell repertoires in COVID-19. Method: immunoSEQ multiplex PCR; TCRdb's copy keeps in-frame clones and lacks some. The sample includes fewer than 600,000 clones, 85% to 90% seen only once; the top ten take around 0.95%. This CDR3 is built from 13 residues. Germline V gene lookup returns CDR1 SGHAT and CDR2 FQNNGV. Points on this clone: An end of the junction differs from the germline gene, which may be a read error.

V and J are TRBV11-2 and TRBJ2-1; D unclear. The sequence came from a man aged 18-30 years with COVID-19, enrolled during active disease. Input material: peripheral blood. The DNA for the CDR3 is TGTGCCAGCAGCTTCCTAGAGAACAATAAGCAGTTCTTC. Translated, it gives CASSFLENNKQFF.